The 18 T cell receptor beta chains listed next were all sequenced from one sample in a study of blood T cell repertoires in COVID-19 (dated by TCRdb to the early 2020s). The library was made by the immunoSEQ multiplex PCR assay. TCRdb took over this immuneACCESS table, retaining in-frame rearrangements with V and J assigned. Such tables are incomplete; in checked studies, under half of the missing clones stem from an unresolved V gene, and the remainder is unexplained. Within this sample are around 140,000 clones, with about 80% of them counted one time only. The ten largest clones represent 16% of the sample. The sequenced sample was peripheral blood. The receptors here all came from a man aged 45-65 years with acute or convalescent COVID-19.

The CDR3 DNA reads as TGTGCCAGCAGTTTACGGGAGGGAGGAGACTCTGAAGCTTTCTTT. It specifies CASSLREGGDSEAFF. The chain carries TRBV6-6 and TRBJ1-1; unclear D gene. With 4 bases removed from V and 6 bases from J, the gap between germline ends came to 18 bases. Germline V gene lookup returns CDR1 MNHNY and CDR2 SVGAGI (reference sequence). The CDR3 spans 15 residues.

This sequence joins TRBV14 and TRBJ2-3; no reliable D call. Germline CDR1 is SGHDN and CDR2 is FVKESK. The CDR3 extends over 13 amino acids. The V and J ends lost 4 bases and 2 bases respectively, with 7 bases between them. CDR3 in amino acids: CASSRRLTDTQYF. CDR3 DNA sequence: TGTGCCAGCAGCCGGAGACTCACAGATACGCAGTATTTT.

CDR3 residues: CASSEMPSSLNTEAFF. The CDR3 nucleotides are TGTGCCAGCAGTGAAATGCCCAGTTCTTTGAACACTGAAGCTTTCTTT. This chain joins TRBV2 and TRBJ1-1; D call uncertain. Deletions cut 2 bases from V and 0 bases from J, with 13 bases between. The CDR3 is made up of 16 amino acids. Germline CDR1 SNHLY, CDR2 FYNNEI.

This sequence joins TRBV20-1 and TRBJ2-7; 7 bases match TRBD1. The germline CDR1 and CDR2 sequences are DFQATT and SNEGSKA (reference sequence). CDR3 length: 15 residues. The V gene end was trimmed by 3 bases and the J gene end by 3 bases; junction bases not matched to a gene: 11. This CDR3 is CSASPPGGRGYEQYF. Written as DNA, the CDR3 is TGCAGTGCTAGTCCCCCAGGGGGAAGGGGCTACGAGCAGTACTTC.

The rearrangement joins TRBV5-5 to TRBJ1-1, with a weak D call TRBD1 (6 bases). Germline CDR1 and CDR2: SGHKS and YYEKEE (reference sequence). The CDR3 spans 13 residues. V gave up 5 bases and J gave up 4 bases, with 12 bases separating them. The CDR3 nucleotides are TGTGCCAGCAGTTCACAGGGCGGCACTGAAGCTTTCTTT. Translated: CASSSQGGTEAFF.

The chain couples TRBV29-1 to TRBJ1-2; no reliable D call. The CDR3 is 12 residues long. The V gene lost 4 bases and the J gene lost 6 bases, with 12 bases spanning the gap. Germline-derived CDR1 and CDR2 are SQVTM and ANQGSEA. Written as DNA, the CDR3 is TGCAGCGTTGTCGAGGGCCGGGATGGCTACACCTTC. Translating it yields CSVVEGRDGYTF.

This clone appeared once. The CDR3 region is CASSTGTGATGELFF. DNA for the CDR3: TGTGCCAGCAGCACCGGGACAGGAGCCACCGGGGAGCTGTTTTTT. The chain is built from TRBV5-5 and TRBJ2-2; 8 bases agree with TRBD1. With V trimmed by 4 bases and J by 4 bases, 6 bases remained unmatched. Germline loops: CDR1 SGHKS, CDR2 YYEKEE (reference sequence). The CDR3 runs to 15 residues.

The chain links TRBV9 to TRBJ2-1; 7 positions match TRBD2. The germline CDR1 and CDR2 sequences are SGDLS and YYNGEE. The CDR3 totals 19 residues. V lost 2 bases, J lost 0 bases, and 14 bases stayed unmatched. The DNA of the CDR3 is TGTGCCAGCAGCGTGAACCCGCTCTCGGGACTACACTCCTACAATGAGCAGTTCTTC. This codes for CASSVNPLSGLHSYNEQFF.

This clone appeared once. This rearrangement joins TRBV19 to TRBJ1-5; possible D gene TRBD1, 5 bases. Germline V gene data show CDR1 as LNHDA and CDR2 as SQIVND (reference sequence). The CDR3 has 14 amino acids. The V gene lost 8 bases and the J gene lost 6 bases, with 17 bases spanning the gap. The CDR3 loop reads CASGAGLNLQPQHF. The CDR3, as DNA: TGTGCCAGTGGGGCAGGGTTGAATCTTCAGCCCCAGCATTTT.

V usage is TRBV4-1 and J usage is TRBJ1-3; weak D call: TRBD1 (5 bases). The V and J ends lost 4 bases and 4 bases respectively, with 11 bases between them. Germline values: CDR1 MGHRA, CDR2 YSYEKL. This CDR3 contains 14 residues. The CDR3, as DNA: TGCGCCAGCAGCCCGGGGGGATCAGGAAACACCATATATTTT. It is translated as CASSPGGSGNTIYF.

The gene calls are TRBV11-2 and TRBJ2-6; D call uncertain. V gave up 5 bases and J gave up 9 bases, with 20 bases separating them. The germline gives CDR1 SGHAT, CDR2 FQNNGV. The CDR3 is 16 residues long. CDR3 in amino acids: CASSPPAVLLGNVLTF. The CDR3 DNA follows: TGTGCCAGCAGCCCACCCGCGGTACTGTTGGGCAACGTCCTGACTTTC.

The genes are TRBV6-1 and TRBJ2-3; 7 bases align to TRBD2. Trimming removed 2 bases from V and 6 bases from J; junction bases left unmatched: 8. This CDR3 comprises 15 residues. Germline values: CDR1 MNHNS, CDR2 SASEGT. In DNA form, the CDR3 reads TGTGCCAGCAGTGAAACAGCGGGGTGGGAGGATACGCAGTATTTT. Its translation: CASSETAGWEDTQYF.

V is TRBV10-1 and J is TRBJ2-3; 10 bases agree with TRBD2. This CDR3 region has 17 residues. CDR1 and CDR2 (germline): WNHNN, SYGVQD (reference sequence). V gave up 4 bases and J gave up 4 bases; unmatched junction bases: 11. The CDR3 nucleotides read TGCGCCAGCAGTGGACTAGCGGGTTCAGGAGGGGCAGATACGCAGTATTTT. As protein: CASSGLAGSGGADTQYF.

J is TRBJ1-5 and V is TRBV2; D is possibly TRBD1 (5 bases). Deletions cut 10 bases from V and 4 bases from J, with 14 bases between. Per germline, CDR1 SNHLY and CDR2 FYNNEI. There are 13 residues in the CDR3. DNA for the CDR3: TGTGCCACCGGGGGGTCCGGAAATCAGCCCCAGCATTTT. This gives the protein CATGGSGNQPQHF.

The J gene is TRBJ1-5, the V gene TRBV6-1, with 9 nucleotides matching TRBD1. This CDR3 contains 15 residues. The germline V gene encodes CDR1 MNHNS and CDR2 SASEGT. V was clipped by 3 bases and J by 6 bases; unmatched bases: 6. The CDR3 region is CASSEGQGVFQPQHF. The CDR3 nucleotides read TGTGCCAGCAGTGAGGGACAGGGAGTTTTTCAGCCCCAGCATTTT.

A few counts support this clone. The CDR3 reads CASSEVGGEKLFF. CDR3 DNA: TGTGCCAGCAGTGAAGTGGGGGGTGAAAAACTGTTTTTT. The rearrangement joins TRBV6-1 to TRBJ1-4, with D tentatively TRBD1 (5 bases). V was clipped by 1 base and J by 7 bases, with 7 bases between them. The CDR3 consists of 13 residues. Germline V CDR1 and CDR2: MNHNS, SASEGT.

V and J are TRBV10-3 and TRBJ1-2; the match to TRBD1 covers 7 bases. CDR1 and CDR2 from the germline V gene are ENHRY and SYGVKD. The CDR3 has 17 residues. With 5 bases clipped from V and 3 bases from J, the junction kept 15 bases outside the gene matches. CDR3 nucleotides: TGTGCCATCAGTCCCCGGGAGGGCAGGGGGACGGACTATGGCTACACCTTC. Translated: CAISPREGRGTDYGYTF.

J is TRBJ2-1 and V is TRBV5-1; tentatively, D is TRBD2 (6 bases). Trimming took off 4 bases at V and 0 bases at J, with 14 bases between the two ends. Germline loops: CDR1 SGHRS, CDR2 YFSETQ. This CDR3 has 16 residues. CDR3: CASSPGLPSSYNEQFF. The CDR3 DNA reads TGCGCCAGCAGCCCGGGACTTCCTAGCTCCTACAATGAGCAGTTCTTC.